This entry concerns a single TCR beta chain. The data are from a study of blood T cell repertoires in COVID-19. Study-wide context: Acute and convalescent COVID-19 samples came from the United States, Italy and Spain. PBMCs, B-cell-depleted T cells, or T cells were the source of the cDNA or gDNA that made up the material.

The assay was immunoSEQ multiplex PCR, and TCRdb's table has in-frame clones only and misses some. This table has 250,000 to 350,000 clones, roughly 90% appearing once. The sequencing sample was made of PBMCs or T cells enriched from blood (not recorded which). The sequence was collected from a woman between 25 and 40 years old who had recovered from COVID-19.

This CDR3 is CASSSPRYEQYF. Here the CDR3 DNA reads TGTGCCAGCAGTTCCCCCCGCTACGAGCAGTACTTC. This rearrangement joins TRBV28 to TRBJ2-7; D is undetermined. The CDR3 spans 12 residues. Trimming stripped 4 bases from V and 3 bases from J, with 7 bases between. In germline, CDR1 is MDHEN, CDR2 SYDVKM.